One and the same sample provided the 15 T cell receptor beta chains below, sequenced in a study of blood T cell repertoires in COVID-19. Data came from immunoSEQ multiplex PCR; TCRdb stores just in-frame clones and leaves some out. The sample has around 200,000 clones, roughly 86% seen once. Sequencing was performed on peripheral blood. The receptors were sampled from a man between 18 and 29 years old with active or convalescent COVID-19.

The chain links TRBV2 to TRBJ1-1; 9 positions match TRBD1. CDR1 is SNHLY and CDR2 is FYNNEI in the germline V gene. There are 15 residues in the CDR3. The ends lost 1 base at V and 7 bases at J; junction bases unmatched: 7. CDR3: CASSEEGTGYFEAFF. The CDR3 region has the DNA TGTGCCAGCAGTGAAGAAGGGACAGGGTATTTTGAAGCTTTCTTT.

The chain links TRBV5-5 to TRBJ2-1, with D perhaps TRBD2 (6 bases). Trimming removed 4 bases at V and 6 bases at J, with 23 bases between. Per germline, CDR1 SGHKS and CDR2 YYEKEE (reference sequence). The CDR3 is 17 residues long. The CDR3 DNA is TGTGCCAGCAGCCATTCATCCGGGACTCGCATCTTCAATGAGCAGTTCTTC. Protein sequence: CASSHSSGTRIFNEQFF.

The V and J genes are TRBV30 and TRBJ1-1; possibly TRBD1 for D (5 bases). The V gene's germline CDR1 is GTSNPN and CDR2 SVGIG (reference sequence). Between the trimmed V and J ends, which lost 3 bases and 0 bases, there was a span of 8 bases. The CDR3 is 13 amino acids. The DNA for the CDR3 is TGTGCCTGGAGCGGGGGAATGAACACTGAAGCTTTCTTT. It yields the protein CAWSGGMNTEAFF.

This chain links TRBV12-3 or TRBV12-4 with TRBJ1-2; 7 bases line up with TRBD1. The trim removed 3 bases at V and 4 bases at J, leaving 2 bases unmatched. This CDR3 has 13 residues. The CDR3 sequence is CASSLGQFYGYTF. As DNA, the CDR3 is TGTGCCAGCAGTTTGGGACAGTTCTATGGCTACACCTTC.

This clone was observed once. V is TRBV18 and J is TRBJ2-7; the match to TRBD2 covers 7 bases. The CDR3 covers 16 residues. Trimming cost V 1 base and J 2 bases; bases outside gene matches: 8. Germline V gene data show CDR1 as KGHSH and CDR2 as LQKENI. The CDR3 bases are TGTGCCAGCTCACCACGTTCAGCGGGGATTACCTACGAGCAGTACTTC. It specifies CASSPRSAGITYEQYF.

This chain joins TRBV21-1 and TRBJ2-1; the DNA was not compared with TRBD2, the D call given in the table. TRBV21-1 is labeled a pseudogene. The CDR3 loop spans 14 amino acids. CDR3 sequence: CASSNGTSASRQFF. CDR3 in DNA: TGTGCCAGCAGCAACGGGACTAGCGCTTCGAGGCAGTTCTTC.

This chain joins TRBV3-1 (or the pseudogene TRBV3-2) and TRBJ1-6; D not certain. The V gene lost 2 bases and the J gene lost 2 bases, with 7 bases spanning the gap. Germline CDR1 reads LGHDT; CDR2 reads YNNKEL (reference sequence). The CDR3 is made up of 15 amino acids. In DNA, the CDR3 is TGTGCCAGCAGCCAAACTCCGGCCTATAATTCACCCCTCCACTTT. It codes for CASSQTPAYNSPLHF.

The DNA of the CDR3 is TGTGCCAGCGATAAATCGACAGGGGTCCACGAGCAGTACTTC. It translates to CASDKSTGVHEQYF. This sequence joins TRBV7-9 and TRBJ2-7, with 8 bases aligning to TRBD1. V shed 8 bases, J shed 5 bases, and the junction held 11 bases outside the gene matches. The CDR3 totals 14 residues. The V gene's germline CDR1 is SEHNR and CDR2 FQNEAQ (reference sequence).

V usage is TRBV30 and J usage is TRBJ1-4; D may be TRBD1 (6 bases). Germline CDR1 is GTSNPN and CDR2 is SVGIG (reference sequence). CDR3 length: 13 amino acids. V dropped 5 bases and J dropped 3 bases, with 10 bases sitting between them. In nucleotides, the CDR3 is TGTGCCTGGCAAAAGGGGGCTAATGAAAAACTGTTTTTT. Translation: CAWQKGANEKLFF.

The chain recombines TRBV5-1 with TRBJ2-7; D perhaps matches TRBD1 (6 bases). Germline values: CDR1 SGHRS, CDR2 YFSETQ. The CDR3 covers 12 residues. Deletions cut 0 bases from V and 6 bases from J, with 7 bases between. The CDR3 reads CASSLEGVEQYF. For the CDR3, the DNA is TGCGCCAGCAGCTTGGAGGGGGTCGAGCAGTACTTC. Together with reference TRBV5-1 and TRBJ2-7, the CDR3 gives the full variable domain: KAGVTQTPRYLIKTRGQQVTLSCSPISGHRSVSWYQQTPGQGLQFLFEYFSETQRNKGNFPGRFSGRQFSNSRSEMNVSTLELGDSALYLCASSLEGVEQYFGPGTRLTVT.

The chain employs TRBV4-1 and TRBJ1-2, with D possibly TRBD1 on 6 matching bases. Germline-derived CDR1 and CDR2 are MGHRA and YSYEKL. V lost 7 bases, J lost 3 bases, and 18 bases lay in between. The CDR3 is 15 residues long. For the CDR3, the DNA is TGCGCCAGCACCCGTAATACAGGGTGGGACTATGGCTACACCTTC. Its translation is CASTRNTGWDYGYTF.

V usage is TRBV7-8 and J usage is TRBJ1-5; 9 bases line up with TRBD1. V lost 5 bases and J lost 6; bases outside the gene matches: 14. Germline V gene data show CDR1 as SGHVS and CDR2 as FQNEAQ. The CDR3 totals 17 residues. The CDR3 DNA sequence: TGTGCCAGCAGCCCAACGTCCCGGGACAGGGTACGTCAGCCCCAGCATTTT. This encodes CASSPTSRDRVRQPQHF.

Only one count was recorded for this clone. This sequence joins TRBV6-2 or TRBV6-3 and TRBJ2-7; TRBD2 matches at 11 bases. The CDR3 loop spans 15 amino acids. With V trimmed by 0 bases and J by 5 bases, 3 bases remained unmatched. Germline V CDR1 and CDR2: MNHEY, SVGEGT. CDR3 DNA sequence: TGTGCCAGCAGTTACTCCTCGACTAGCGGGGACGAGCAGTACTTC. This translates into CASSYSSTSGDEQYF.

The chain uses TRBV25-1 and TRBJ1-4; D perhaps matches TRBD1 (6 bases). Trimming left V 2 bases short and J 8 bases short, with 9 bases between. The length of the CDR3 is 13 residues. Germline loops: CDR1 MGHDK, CDR2 SYGVNS. Here the CDR3 DNA reads TGTGCCAGCAGTGAAGCGGGGGGCGAAAAACTGTTTTTT. Translated, it gives CASSEAGGEKLFF. Variable domain in full (rest from reference TRBV25-1 and TRBJ1-4): EADIYQTPRYLVIGTGKKITLECSQTMGHDKMYWYQQDPGMELHLIHYSYGVNSTEKGDLSSESTVSRIRTEHFPLTLESARPSHTSQYLCASSEAGGEKLFFGSGTQLSVL.

V and J are TRBV18 and TRBJ2-2, with D possibly matching TRBD2 (5 bases). With 6 bases removed from V and 6 bases from J, the gap between germline ends came to 14 bases. CDR3 size: 14 residues. Germline values: CDR1 KGHSH, CDR2 LQKENI. CDR3 in DNA: TGTGCCAGCTCTACTAGTTTCGAGGCCGGGGAGCTGTTTTTT. It translates to CASSTSFEAGELFF.